This entry concerns a single TCR beta chain. The data derive from a study of technical replicates of blood from several donors. Clones were read by immunoSEQ multiplex PCR, and TCRdb kept only the in-frame ones, dropping some. The top ten hold roughly 4.9% of the sample, which has 55,000 to 80,000 clones, around nine tenths seen once. The TCR sequence derives from a human donor in good health. Some clones in this sample may be carry-over from other donors' samples. The sequenced sample consisted of PBMCs.

CDR3 coding DNA: TGCGCCAGCAACACAGGGTTAAACACCGGGGAGCTGTTTTTT. Translating it yields CASNTGLNTGELFF. The chain has TRBV5-1 and TRBJ2-2, with a possible D match to TRBD1 (6 bases). CDR3 length: 14 residues. Trimming shortened V by 6 bases and J by 2 bases, and 11 bases separated the two germline ends. The germline V gene has CDR1 SGHRS and CDR2 YFSETQ.